This TCR beta chain was recovered during a study of STAT3 mutations in large granular lymphocyte leukemia. Study-wide results and limits: In T-cell large granular lymphocyte leukemia, about half of patients showed multiple immunodominant subclonotypes. Variable sampling intervals and differing treatment regimens complicated linking therapy response to TCR clonal burden changes.

As concerns this clone: Antigen specificity is unknown.

The method was immunoSEQ multiplex PCR; TCRdb's version includes in-frame clones alone and lacks a portion of them. The table lists approximately 31,000 clones, approximately 84% of them singletons. The sequence was collected from a man aged 55 to 70 with T-cell large granular lymphocyte leukemia. Some clones in this sample may be carry-over from other donors' samples. Material: peripheral blood mononuclear cells.

The CDR3 is CASSLGGGLTGELFF. CDR3 in DNA: TGCGCCAGCAGCTTAGGTGGAGGGTTGACCGGGGAGCTGTTTTTT. The V call is TRBV5-1, the J call TRBJ2-2; TRBD2 might be the D (6 bases). The CDR3 covers 15 residues. V was shortened by 2 bases and J by 5 bases, with 13 bases between the two germline ends. Germline CDR1 is SGHRS and CDR2 is YFSETQ.